This note documents a single T cell receptor beta chain sequence. At least ten counts were recorded for this clonotype. Its antigen specificity is not known. Base quality data are lacking; no much larger clone is found one base away. This sample is part of a study of T cell repertoires in cytomegalovirus infection (dated by TCRdb to the late 2010s). The study in broad terms: Because public TCR beta signatures pointed to carriage of CMV infection together with the matching HLA type, the HLA type of each donor mattered for the analysis. Points the paper makes about the study in general: The ex vivo response was dominated by HLA-C-restricted CMV-specific TCR beta clonotypes, which also provided the single most frequent clonotype in two of eight donors. Cumulative frequency of public TCR beta family members discriminated carriers of CMV infection plus the relevant HLA type in this cohort and an independent approximately 340-donor cohort.

CDR1 and CDR2 were assigned from the germline V gene as SNHLY and FYNNEI. Germline trimming: 6 bases from V, 8 bases from J; junction bases outside gene matches: 7. The CDR3 covers 14 residues, taking in both the cysteine and the phenylalanine. The retained sequence is limited to the CDR3, 42 bases, with the frame set at the first base. The sample was run on an Illumina HiSeq 1500. Using fastp at Q25 and MiXCR, TCRdb reprocessed the public reads and kept productive beta chains. Identical CDR3 proteins give one entry, which carries the most common genes and DNA. The table for this sample lists 150,000 to 200,000 distinct CDR3 sequences; about 21% of them were counted only once. 2.9% of the sample comes from the top ten.

Input material: PBMCs. The V gene is TRBV2 and the J gene is TRBJ2-1; TRBD2 fits 10 bases in the junction. The sequence derives from a human donor in good health (CMV status not recorded). Some clones in this sample may be carry-over from other donors' samples. The CDR3 sequence is CASSVGTSVDEQFF. At the DNA level, the sequence is TGTGCCAGCAGCGTCGGGACTAGCGTCGATGAGCAGTTCTTC.